This record concerns one T cell receptor beta chain sequence. This clone was seen repeatedly, ten times or more. The antigen it binds to is not known. No per-base quality is available; no much larger clone lies one base away. This specimen belongs to a study of metastatic and nonmetastatic thyroid tumors (dated by TCRdb to between 2020 and 2021). Broadly, across the study: Repertoires from peripheral blood and from tumor or nodule tissue samples of malignant and benign thyroid patients were compared. Paper-wide results and their limitations: In both blood and tumor samples, malignant tumors were reported to have significantly higher TCR beta diversity than benign nodules.

Cut back by 6 bases and 8 bases, the V and J ends lie 16 bases apart. The germline V gene specifies MDHEN as CDR1 and SYDVKM as CDR2. From its cysteine to its phenylalanine, the CDR3 spans 14 amino acids. Only the CDR3 DNA is retained, 42 bases long and in frame from the first base. To prepare the library, PCR was applied. Reads for this sample came from an Illumina HiSeq 4000. High-throughput sequencing was used to profile the TCR beta-chain CDR3 region of every patient. In the paper's pipeline: The researchers built a classifier to tell apart papillary thyroid cancer patients with distant metastasis, based on CDR3 differences among clinicopathological groups. Repertoire diversity was assessed with the Shannon index, and tumor-blood repertoire similarity with the Morisita-Horn index. Through fastp at Q25 and MiXCR, TCRdb rebuilt clones from the public reads, retaining in-frame beta chains. These V and J calls derive from TCRdb rather than the authors' analysis. The table for this sample lists more than 50,000 clones; roughly 20% of them were counted only once. Roughly 3.7% of the sample comes from the top ten.

No treatment had been received by any patient before thyroid surgery. The study retrospectively analysed patient clinical samples collected from about 2012 to 2018 using T-cell receptor beta sequencing. The sequence came from a female donor with papillary thyroid cancer or a benign thyroid nodule (not recorded which). Some clones in this sample may be carry-over from other donors' samples. The receptor chain draws on TRBV28 and TRBJ1-4; the D gene is possibly TRBD1, with 5 bases matching. The sequencing sample was made of blood. The nucleotides read TGTGCCAGCAGACCGGGACCTGTGGACGAAAAACTGTTTTTT. Translation gives CASRPGPVDEKLFF.